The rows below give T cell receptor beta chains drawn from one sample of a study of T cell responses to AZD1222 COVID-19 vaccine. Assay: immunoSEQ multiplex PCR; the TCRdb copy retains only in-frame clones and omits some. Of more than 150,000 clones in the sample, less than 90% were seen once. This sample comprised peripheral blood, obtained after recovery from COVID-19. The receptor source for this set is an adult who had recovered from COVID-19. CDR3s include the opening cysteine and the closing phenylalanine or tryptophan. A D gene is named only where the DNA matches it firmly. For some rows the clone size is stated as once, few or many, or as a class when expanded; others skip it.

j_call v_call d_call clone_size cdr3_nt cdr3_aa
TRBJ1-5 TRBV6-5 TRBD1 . TGTGCCATCCAGGACAGGGATCAGCCCCAGCATTTT CAIQDRDQPQHF
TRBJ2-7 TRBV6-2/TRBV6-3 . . TGTGCCAGCAGTCGGTACGAGCAGTACTTC CASSRYEQYF
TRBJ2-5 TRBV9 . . TGTGCCAGCAGCGTAGGAGTAGGGGCAGAGACCCAGTACTTC CASSVGVGAETQYF
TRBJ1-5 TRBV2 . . TGTGCCAGCAGTGGAAACGGCGGGGGGACCCAGCATTTT CASSGNGGGTQHF
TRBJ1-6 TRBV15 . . TGTGCCACCAGCAGACCTGGGCCTCCTTCACCCCTCCACTTT CATSRPGPPSPLHF
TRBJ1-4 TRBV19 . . TGTGCCAGTAGTATCCAGAGAGGGAATGAAAAACTGTTTTTT CASSIQRGNEKLFF
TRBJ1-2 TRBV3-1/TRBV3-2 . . TGTGCCAGCAGCCAAGTGACAGGACATTATGGCTACACCTTC CASSQVTGHYGYTF
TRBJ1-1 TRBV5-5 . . TGTGCCAGCAGCTTGGCTACGGGAGCTTTCTTT CASSLATGAFF
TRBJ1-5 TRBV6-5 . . TGTGCCAGCAGACAGGGCGGTAGCAATCAGCCCCAGCATTTT CASRQGGSNQPQHF
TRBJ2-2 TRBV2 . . TGTGCCAGCAGTGTAAGGGGGACCGTCACCGGGGAGCTGTTTTTT CASSVRGTVTGELFF
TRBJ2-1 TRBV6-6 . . TGTGCCAGCCAGGGGGGGGTATACAATGAGCAGTTCTTC CASQGGVYNEQFF
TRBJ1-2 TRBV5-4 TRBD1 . TGTGCCAGCAGCTTGGTTGGGGACAGGGGGCCTGGCTACACCTTC CASSLVGDRGPGYTF
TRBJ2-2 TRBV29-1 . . TGCAGCGTTGAAGCTGCAGGCGGGCGGGAGCTGTTTTTT CSVEAAGGRELFF
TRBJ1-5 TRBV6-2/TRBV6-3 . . TGTGCCAGCAGTTACGGTGGGGGGGCGGGCAATCAGCCCCAGCATTTT CASSYGGGAGNQPQHF
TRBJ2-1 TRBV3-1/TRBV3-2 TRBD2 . TGTGCCAGCAGCCAAGGTGGACTAGCGGGGGGGTACAATGAGCAGTTCTTC CASSQGGLAGGYNEQFF
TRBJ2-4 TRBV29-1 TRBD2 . TGCAGCGCCCATGGCACTAGCGGTAACATTCAGTACTTC CSAHGTSGNIQYF
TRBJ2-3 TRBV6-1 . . TGTGCCAGCAGTGACAGGAGCCGAAGCACAGATACGCAGTATTTT CASSDRSRSTDTQYF
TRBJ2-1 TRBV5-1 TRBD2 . TGCGCCAGCAGCCCGGCTTCGAGCGGGAGCTCCTACAATGAGCAGTTCTTC CASSPASSGSSYNEQFF
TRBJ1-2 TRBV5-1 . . TGCGCCAGCAGCTTCCGGGAGCCTTTTAACTATGGCTACACCTTC CASSFREPFNYGYTF
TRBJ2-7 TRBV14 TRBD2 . TGTGCCAGCAGCCAAGGTCTAGCGGCCGTTTACGAGCAGTACTTC CASSQGLAAVYEQYF
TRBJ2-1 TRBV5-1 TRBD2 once TGCGCCAGCAGTGCCTCTAGCGGGACTAATGAGCAGTTCTTC CASSASSGTNEQFF
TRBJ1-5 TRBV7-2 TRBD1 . TGTGCCAGCAGCTACCGGACAGGGCTGGAACAGCCCCAGCATTTT CASSYRTGLEQPQHF